A single sample gave rise to the 13 T cell receptor beta chains below, sequenced in a study of response to subunit inactivated influenza vaccine (dated by TCRdb to between 2018 and 2020). The library was built by means of RT-PCR. For sequencing, an Illumina HiSeq 2500 was employed. TCRdb itself trimmed the public reads at Q25 with fastp, ran MiXCR and retained productive beta chains. Identical CDR3 protein sequences are pooled into one entry, listed with their most common genes and DNA. This sample lists 500,000 to 600,000 distinct CDR3 sequences; 16% were detected once. 3% of the sample lies in the top ten. The sequences come from CD4+ T cells sorted from PBMCs, collected less than 30 months after vaccination. These TCRs come from a man aged 50 to 75 who received an inactivated influenza vaccine. Donor details come from another sample of the same person, matched by shared clones.

The V gene is TRBV9, the J gene TRBJ2-3, with D possibly TRBD1 on 5 matching bases. The CDR3 consists of 15 residues. Trimming shortened V by 2 bases and J by 3 bases, and 13 bases separated the two germline ends. CDR1 and CDR2 from the germline V gene are SGDLS and YYNGEE. The CDR3 sequence is CASSVPAGLTDTQYF. The DNA of the CDR3 is TGTGCCAGCAGCGTTCCGGCAGGGTTGACAGATACGCAGTATTTT.

This clonotype was detected ten times or more. V and J are TRBV27 and TRBJ1-4; 12 positions agree with TRBD1. The CDR3 spans 22 residues. The V gene's germline CDR1 is MNHEY and CDR2 SMNVEV (reference sequence). Trimming removed 1 base from V and 0 bases from J; junction bases left unmatched: 15. The CDR3 sequence is CASSLYGTGGFGRYATNEKLFF. CDR3 in DNA: TGTGCCAGCAGTTTATACGGGACAGGGGGCTTTGGACGTTACGCAACTAATGAAAAACTGTTTTTT.

There are a few counts of this clonotype. The chain combines TRBV28 with TRBJ2-7; possible D gene TRBD2, 6 bases. Looked up from germline, CDR1 is MDHEN and CDR2 is SYDVKM. This CDR3 contains 13 residues. V gave up 5 bases and J gave up 4 bases, with 12 bases separating them. The chain's CDR3 is CASSRGFRYEQYF. The CDR3 DNA follows: TGTGCCAGCAGTCGGGGGTTTCGATACGAGCAGTACTTC.

This clonotype appeared once. At one of its ends the junction is not consistent with the germline gene, which may arise from a read error. CDR3 amino acids: CVSSLTSGRGEQFF. The CDR3 DNA sequence: TGCGTCAGCAGCCTGACTAGCGGGAGGGGTGAGCAGTTCTTC. The chain couples TRBV5-1 to TRBJ2-1; 14 bases map to TRBD2. The CDR3 has 14 residues. The germline CDR1 and CDR2 sequences are SGHRS and YFSETQ.

For this clonotype: Mismatch with germline at one junction end may stem from a read error. The CDR3 nucleotides are TGTGCCGGCAGTAACGGGACCCTGAACACCGGGGAGCTGTTTTTT. It translates to CAGSNGTLNTGELFF. The genes are TRBV12-3 or TRBV12-4 and TRBJ2-2; either TRBD1 or TRBD2 may supply D (5 bases each). CDR3 length equals 15 residues.

The chain recombines TRBV20-1 with TRBJ2-2; D is uncertain. The germline V gene has CDR1 DFQATT and CDR2 SNEGSKA (reference sequence). The CDR3 covers 13 residues. V lost 0 bases to trimming and J lost 4 bases, with 6 bases between them. CDR3 nucleotide sequence: TGCAGTGCTAGAGATGCAGGCACCGGGGAGCTGTTTTTT. As protein: CSARDAGTGELFF.

This clonotype was detected ten times or more. The chain joins TRBV7-9 to TRBJ1-2; no reliable D call. CDR1 is SEHNR and CDR2 is FQNEAQ in the germline V gene (reference sequence). The CDR3 covers 12 residues. With 1 base removed from V and 6 bases from J, the gap between germline ends came to 6 bases. CDR3 sequence reads: CASSLDGHGYTF. The CDR3 DNA sequence: TGTGCCAGCAGCTTAGATGGGCATGGCTACACCTTC.

The chain links TRBV10-3 to TRBJ1-1, with D unresolved. With 4 bases removed from V and 1 base from J, the gap between germline ends came to 19 bases. Germline CDR1 is ENHRY and CDR2 is SYGVKD. The CDR3 has 17 amino acids. The CDR3 region is CAISGLQVEARNTEAFF. The CDR3 DNA reads as TGTGCCATCAGTGGGCTACAAGTTGAGGCGAGGAACACTGAAGCTTTCTTT.

CDR3 sequence: CATSGQTGVNTGELFF. The CDR3 coding sequence is TGTGCCACCAGTGGCCAGACAGGGGTGAACACCGGGGAGCTGTTTTTT. This chain uses TRBV24-1 with TRBJ2-2, with 8 bases fitting TRBD1. With 5 bases clipped from V and 1 base from J, the junction kept 5 bases outside the gene matches. The CDR3 sequence is 16 residues long. The germline V gene has CDR1 KGHDR and CDR2 SFDVKD.

This clonotype has a count of ten or more. This sequence joins TRBV7-2 and TRBJ2-5; tentative D call: TRBD2 (5 bases). From germline, CDR1 is SGHTA and CDR2 FQGNSA. Deletions cut 1 base from V and 0 bases from J, with 6 bases between. The CDR3 runs 14 residues. CDR3 loop: CASSLGGYQETQYF. DNA of the CDR3: TGTGCCAGCAGCTTAGGCGGGTACCAAGAGACCCAGTACTTC.

This chain joins TRBV28 and TRBJ2-4; TRBD1 agrees at 11 bases. Per the germline V gene, CDR1 is MDHEN and CDR2 is SYDVKM. The V segment lost 6 bases and the J segment 4 bases; nucleotides outside the gene matches: 8. This CDR3 has 16 amino acids. Here the CDR3 DNA reads TGTGCCAGCAGACTGGGACAGGGGGGGAGAAAAAACATTCAGTACTTC. As protein: CASRLGQGGRKNIQYF.

The rearrangement links TRBV6-2 or TRBV6-3 to TRBJ2-1, with a tentative D call TRBD2 (6 bases). Germline V gene lookup returns CDR1 MNHEY and CDR2 SVGEGT. The CDR3 extends over 13 amino acids. Trimming took 6 bases from V and 1 from J, leaving 7 bases between them. In DNA, the CDR3 is TGTGCCAGCAGGGGACTTTCCTACAATGAGCAGTTCTTC. As protein: CASRGLSYNEQFF.

V and J are TRBV29-1 and TRBJ2-1; possible D gene TRBD2, 6 bases. The CDR3 consists of 15 residues. Germline assignment: CDR1 SQVTM and CDR2 ANQGSEA. With 4 bases removed from V and 7 bases from J, the gap between germline ends came to 20 bases. The CDR3 sequence is CSVGAGPGIGNEQFF. The CDR3 nucleotides are TGCAGCGTTGGGGCGGGGCCTGGGATTGGGAATGAGCAGTTCTTC.